The next 8 T cell receptor beta chains were all read from a single sample in a study of OX40 agonist ivuxolimab in advanced cancers. The library was produced with the immunoSEQ multiplex PCR assay. Not all clones reach the TCRdb copy of this immuneACCESS table, which keeps in-frame sequences only. Checked studies attribute under half of the gap to unresolved V genes and leave the rest unexplained. This sample comprises about 90,000 clones, around 88% of them detected only once. The ten largest make up roughly 1.4% of the sample. The sequences come from CD4+ or CD8+ T cells sorted from blood, collected in a trial of the OX40 agonist ivuxolimab. These receptors originate from an adult with an advanced solid tumor such as melanoma, head and neck, liver or kidney cancer.

This CDR3 is CASSLMGHPGQKETQYF. CDR3 DNA sequence: TGTGCCAGCAGCTTAATGGGGCACCCGGGACAGAAAGAGACCCAGTACTTC. The genes are TRBV11-2 and TRBJ2-5; TRBD1 matches 7 bases. Looked up from germline, CDR1 is SGHAT and CDR2 is FQNNGV. CDR3 length equals 17 residues. V shed 2 bases, J shed 3 bases, and the junction held 12 bases outside the gene matches.

This sequence joins TRBV7-9 and TRBJ1-4; TRBD1 is a possible D gene (6 bases). V was shortened by 1 base and J by 3 bases, with 15 bases between the two germline ends. This CDR3 contains 17 residues. Germline V CDR1 and CDR2: SEHNR, FQNEAQ (reference sequence). Here the CDR3 reads CASSLGGRGLANEKLFF. For the CDR3, the DNA is TGTGCCAGCAGCTTAGGAGGAAGGGGGTTGGCTAATGAAAAACTGTTTTTT.

The chain couples TRBV4-2 to TRBJ1-6; D gene uncertain. The CDR3 sequence is 16 residues long. The V end was cut by 3 bases, the J end by 8 bases, with 17 bases between. The germline gives CDR1 LGHNA, CDR2 YNFKEQ. The CDR3 protein is CASSQVRSNGDSPLHF. In nucleotides, the CDR3 is TGTGCCAGCAGCCAGGTCCGAAGTAATGGGGATTCACCCCTCCACTTT.

The rearrangement uses TRBV5-1 and TRBJ1-6; D unresolved. The CDR3 totals 17 residues. Germline lookup yields CDR1 SGHRS and CDR2 YFSETQ. V lost 0 bases to trimming and J lost 5 bases, with 15 bases between them. CDR3 DNA: TGCGCCAGCAGCTTGGCCTCATCACCTGTCAATAATTCACCCCTCCACTTT. Protein product: CASSLASSPVNNSPLHF.

The rearrangement joins TRBV7-2 to TRBJ1-1; D is uncertain. V gave up 2 bases and J gave up 0 bases, with 7 bases separating them. From germline, CDR1 is SGHTA and CDR2 FQGNSA. CDR3 size: 14 residues. Here the CDR3 DNA reads TGTGCCAGCAGCTTAAGCGCAGTGAACACTGAAGCTTTCTTT. This gives the protein CASSLSAVNTEAFF.

The CDR3: CASSNTGVSSGNTIYF. Here the CDR3 DNA reads TGTGCCAGCAGCAATACAGGGGTTAGCTCTGGAAACACCATATATTTT. The chain has TRBV7-9 and TRBJ1-3, with TRBD1 identical over 7 bases. Losses at the gene ends were 5 bases for V and 0 bases for J; bases not matched to a gene: 7. The length of the CDR3 is 16 residues. CDR1 SEHNR and CDR2 FQNEAQ come from the germline V gene (reference sequence).

J is TRBJ1-5 and V is TRBV28, with unresolved D. Germline loops: CDR1 MDHEN, CDR2 SYDVKM. This CDR3 is 19 amino acids long. V dropped 2 bases and J dropped 3 bases, with 23 bases sitting between them. The DNA for the CDR3 is TGTGCCAGCAGTTTAAATCGCAGGCCCCAATTTGTAACCAATCAGCCCCAGCATTTT. Amino acids: CASSLNRRPQFVTNQPQHF. The variable domain in full, completed from reference TRBV28 and TRBJ1-5, reads DVKVTQSSRYLVKRTGEKVFLECVQDMDHENMFWYRQDPGLGLRLIYFSYDVKMKEKGDIPEGYSVSREKKERFSLILESASTNQTSMYLCASSLNRRPQFVTNQPQHFGDGTRLSIL.

V is TRBV27 and J is TRBJ1-2; TRBD1 matches 10 bases. The CDR3 sequence is 13 residues long. Germline CDR1 MNHEY, CDR2 SMNVEV (reference sequence). V lost 6 bases to trimming and J lost 6 bases; unmatched junction nucleotides: 4. This CDR3 reads CASRRGQGHGYTF. CDR3 nucleotides: TGTGCCAGCAGACGGGGACAGGGGCATGGCTACACCTTC.